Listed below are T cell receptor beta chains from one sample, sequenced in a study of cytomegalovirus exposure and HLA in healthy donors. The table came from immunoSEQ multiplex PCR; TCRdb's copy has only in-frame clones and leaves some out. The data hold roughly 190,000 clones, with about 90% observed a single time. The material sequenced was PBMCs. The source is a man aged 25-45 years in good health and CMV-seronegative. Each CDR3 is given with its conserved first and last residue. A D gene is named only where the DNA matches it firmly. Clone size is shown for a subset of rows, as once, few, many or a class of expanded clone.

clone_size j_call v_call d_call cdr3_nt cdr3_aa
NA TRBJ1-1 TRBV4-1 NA TGCGCCAGCAGCCAAGAAGTTCGGTTGAACACTGAAGCTTTCTTT CASSQEVRLNTEAFF
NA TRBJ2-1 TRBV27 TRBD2 TGTGCCACCTCGGTGGTAGCGGGAGGGAATGAGCAGTTCTTC CATSVVAGGNEQFF
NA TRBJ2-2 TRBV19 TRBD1 TGTGCCAGTACCCGTCGGGACAGGGTTTGGGAGCTGTTTTTT CASTRRDRVWELFF
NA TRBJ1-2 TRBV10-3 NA TGTGCCATCAGTGAGTCGAGTAACTATGGCTACACCTTC CAISESSNYGYTF
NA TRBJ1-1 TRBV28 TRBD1 TGTGCCAGCAGACTCTCACAGGGGGGAGGCACTGAAGCTTTCTTT CASRLSQGGGTEAFF
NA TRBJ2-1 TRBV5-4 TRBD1 TGTGCCAGCAGCTTGGCCCGGGGGACAGGGGGCCAAAATGAGCAGTTCTTC CASSLARGTGGQNEQFF
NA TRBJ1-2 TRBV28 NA TGTGCCAGCAGTTTAGGGAGTTATCGGGGCTACACCTTC CASSLGSYRGYTF
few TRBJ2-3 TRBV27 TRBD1 TGTGCCAGCAGTTCTATGCAGGGGGCCACAGATACGCAGTATTTT CASSSMQGATDTQYF
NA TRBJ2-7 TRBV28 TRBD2 TGTGCCAGCAGTTTGACTAGCGGCTACGAGCAGTACTTC CASSLTSGYEQYF
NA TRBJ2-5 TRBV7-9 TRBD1 TGTGCCAGCAGCCGGACAGGAGGTGAGACCCAGTACTTC CASSRTGGETQYF
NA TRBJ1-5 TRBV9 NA TGTGCCAGCGGGGGAGGAAATCAGCCCCAGCATTTT CASGGGNQPQHF
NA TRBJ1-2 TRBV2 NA TGTGCCAGCATTGGGCTCTATGGCTACACCTTC CASIGLYGYTF
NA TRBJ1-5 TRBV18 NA TGTGCCAGCTCACCGGCCGACGGACACAATCAGCCCCAGCATTTT CASSPADGHNQPQHF
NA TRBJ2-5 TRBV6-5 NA TGTGCCAGCAGTATACCTACTCAAGAGACCCAGTACTTC CASSIPTQETQYF
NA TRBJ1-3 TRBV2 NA TGTGCCAGCAGTGAGGGTTCAGGGGTTGGAAACACCATATATTTT CASSEGSGVGNTIYF
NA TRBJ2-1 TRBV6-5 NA TGTGCCAGCAGTTCAAATCCAGGGTACCAGGGGTTCTTC CASSSNPGYQGFF
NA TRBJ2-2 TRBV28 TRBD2 TGTGCCAGCAGTTTATTTGGCGGGAGGGCCCTCGACGGGGAGCTGTTTTTT CASSLFGGRALDGELFF
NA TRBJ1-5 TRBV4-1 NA TGCGCCAGCAGCCACTCACTGCGGGGAAGTATTGGGAGCAATCAGCCCCAGCATTTT CASSHSLRGSIGSNQPQHF
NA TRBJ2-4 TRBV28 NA TGTGCCAGCAGTCCCGGGACAACCACAAAAAACATTCAGTACTTC CASSPGTTTKNIQYF
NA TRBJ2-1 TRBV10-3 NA TGTGCCATCAGTGAGGTAGTAAGCAATGAGCAGTTCTTC CAISEVVSNEQFF
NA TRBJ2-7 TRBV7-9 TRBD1 TGTGCCAGCAGAGCCCCGGGACAGTACGAGCAGTACTTC CASRAPGQYEQYF
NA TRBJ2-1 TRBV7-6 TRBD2 TGTGCCAGCAACCTCGGGACTAGCGATGAGCAGTTCTTC CASNLGTSDEQFF
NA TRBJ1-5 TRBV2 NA TGTGCCAGCAGTGATTCGCGGGTTGTAGTTACAGGGAGTCAGCCCCAGCATTTT CASSDSRVVVTGSQPQHF
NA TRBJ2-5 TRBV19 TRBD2 TGTGCCAGTAGCCGTGTCATAGCGGGAGTAGAGGAGACCCAGTACTTC CASSRVIAGVEETQYF
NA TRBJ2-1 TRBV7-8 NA TGTGCCAGCAGCTTAAAGAGGGTGGTCTCTGAGCAGTTCTTC CASSLKRVVSEQFF
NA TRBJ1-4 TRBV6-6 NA TGTGCCAGCAGTCCAGACAAGGCGGGTGAAAAACTGTTTTTT CASSPDKAGEKLFF
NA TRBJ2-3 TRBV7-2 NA TGTGCCAGCAGCCTTAGGTTTGGGGTGGTGGGAGCCGGCACAGATACGCAGTATTTT CASSLRFGVVGAGTDTQYF
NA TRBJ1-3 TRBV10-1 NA TGCGCCAGCAGTGAGTGGGAAGGGCGGGGCTCTGGAAACACCATATATTTT CASSEWEGRGSGNTIYF
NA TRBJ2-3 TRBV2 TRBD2 TGTGCCAGCAGTGCGACTAGCGGGAGTTCAGATACGCAGTATTTT CASSATSGSSDTQYF
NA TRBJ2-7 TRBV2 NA TGTGCCAGCAGAATCACAGGGTCTGGCGAGCAGTACTTC CASRITGSGEQYF
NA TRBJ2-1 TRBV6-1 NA TGTGCCAGCAGTGAAACGGGTTTCTCCTACAATGAGCAGTTCTTC CASSETGFSYNEQFF
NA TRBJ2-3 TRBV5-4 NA TGTGCCAGCAGCTTGGGTGGGGCCACAGATACGCAGTATTTT CASSLGGATDTQYF
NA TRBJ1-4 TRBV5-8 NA TGTGCCAGCAGCATAGGACAGCCGGGGGGTGAAAAACTGTTTTTT CASSIGQPGGEKLFF
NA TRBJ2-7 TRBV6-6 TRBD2 TGTGCCAGCAGCCGCACTAGCGGGATCGTGTACGAGCAGTACTTC CASSRTSGIVYEQYF
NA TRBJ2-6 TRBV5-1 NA TGCGCCAGCAGCTTTTCCCCCACAGGTTTTGGGGCCAACGTCCTGACTTTC CASSFSPTGFGANVLTF
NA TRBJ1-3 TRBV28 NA TGTGCCAGCAGTTTGGTCGGTACCAGGCGAAACACCATATATTTT CASSLVGTRRNTIYF
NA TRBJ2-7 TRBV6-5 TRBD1 TGTGCCAGCAGCAGTGTCGGGACAGGGCGCCACGAGCAGTACTTC CASSSVGTGRHEQYF
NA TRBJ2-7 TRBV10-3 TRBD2 TGTGCCATCAGTCCTAGCGGGAGCTCCTACGAGCAGTACTTC CAISPSGSSYEQYF
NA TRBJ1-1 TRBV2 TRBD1 TGTGCCAGAGAAACACAGGGGACGAACACTGAAGCTTTCTTT CARETQGTNTEAFF
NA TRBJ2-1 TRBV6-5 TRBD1 TGTGCCAGCAGCAGAAACAGGGGTGCCTACAATGAGCAGTTCTTC CASSRNRGAYNEQFF
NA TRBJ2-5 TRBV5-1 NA TGCGCCAGCAGCTTGGTACAGGGAAGAGAGACCCAGTACTTC CASSLVQGRETQYF
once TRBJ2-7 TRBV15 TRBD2 TGTGCCACCAGCAGAGATCGGACTAGCGGGGCCTACGAGCAGTACTTC CATSRDRTSGAYEQYF
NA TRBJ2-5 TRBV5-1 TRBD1 TGCGCCAGCAGCGAGTGGACAGGCCAAGAGACCCAGTACTTC CASSEWTGQETQYF
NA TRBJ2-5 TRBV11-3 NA TGTGCCAGCAGCTTAGGGGCTGAGACCCAGTACTTC CASSLGAETQYF
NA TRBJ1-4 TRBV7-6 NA TGTGCCAGCAGCAGACGGGGTGCCTCTGAAAAACTGTTTTTT CASSRRGASEKLFF
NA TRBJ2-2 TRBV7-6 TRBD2 TGTGCCAGCAGCTTAAGGTTACTAGCGGGGACCGGGGAGCTGTTTTTT CASSLRLLAGTGELFF
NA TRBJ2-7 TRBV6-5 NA TGTGCCAGCAGTTCGCAGGGTATACGCGGCGGCGAGCAGTACTTC CASSSQGIRGGEQYF
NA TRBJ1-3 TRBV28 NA TGTGCCAGCCGAAAGCCGCTTCAGGGAGGTGGAAACACCATATATTTT CASRKPLQGGGNTIYF
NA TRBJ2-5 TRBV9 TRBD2 TGTGCCAGCAGCGTAGGACTAGCGGGGGTTTTCCGGGAGACCCAGTACTTC CASSVGLAGVFRETQYF
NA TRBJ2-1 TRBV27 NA TGTGCCAGCAGTTTATCCACAGGGAATGAGCAGTTCTTC CASSLSTGNEQFF